This is a list of T cell receptor beta chains from one sample in a study of T cells in Graves' hyperthyroidism and ophthalmopathy. TCRdb re-analysed the multiplex PCR reads in MiXCR, keeping a single row per CDR3 protein. The table lists 95,000 to 100,000 distinct CDR3 sequences, over 50% of them singletons. Sample: blood. These TCRs come from a woman in her thirties or forties with Graves' hyperthyroidism. The CDR3 runs from the conserved cysteine through the conserved F or W. The D gene is left open where the match is weak. Rows give clone size only sometimes, using once, few, many, or a class for an expanded clone.

d_gene,j_gene,v_gene,len,abundance,CDR3nt,CDR3aa
TRBD1,TRBJ1-5,TRBV2,14,few,TGTGCCAGCAGTGGGACAGGGGGCGAACAGCCCCAGCATTTT,CASSGTGGEQPQHF
.,TRBJ1-2,TRBV12-3/TRBV12-4,13,many,TGTGCCAGCAGCCCCGGGACATCCAATGGCTACACCTTC,CASSPGTSNGYTF
.,TRBJ1-2,TRBV16,14,.,TGTGCCAGCTCACTTCAGGGGCAAAGCTATGGCTACACCTTC,CASSLQGQSYGYTF
.,TRBJ2-5,TRBV25-1,17,many,TGTGCCAGCAGTGCCACTAGGAGACAGGTTCACCAAGAGACCCAGTACTTC,CASSATRRQVHQETQYF
TRBD2,TRBJ2-5,TRBV7-2,19,.,TGTGCCAGCAGCTCCCCTTTCGGTAGCGGGAGCACAATCCAAGAGACCCAGTACTTC,CASSSPFGSGSTIQETQYF
.,TRBJ1-2,TRBV29-1,11,.,TGCAGCGTTGCCATTAACTATGGCTACACCTTC,CSVAINYGYTF
.,TRBJ2-2,TRBV19,18,many,TGTGCCAGTAGTTCCTGGGACTCTATCCACTCGAACACCGGGGAGCTGTTTTTT,CASSSWDSIHSNTGELFF
.,TRBJ2-7,TRBV29-1,12,many,TGCAGCGTTGAAGGAGGGGGGCGCGAGCAGTACTTC,CSVEGGGREQYF
TRBD1,TRBJ1-2,TRBV7-2,13,.,TGTGCCAGCAGCCCTCACCGGGGACAGGGGTACACCTTC,CASSPHRGQGYTF
.,TRBJ1-5,TRBV10-3,23,.,.,CAISTGGNSYEQYFGPGNQPQHF
.,TRBJ2-3,TRBV12-3/TRBV12-4,14,few,TGTGCCAGCAGTTTGGGATTGGGGGGACCGGTGCAGTATTTT,CASSLGLGGPVQYF
.,TRBJ2-7,TRBV7-8,18,.,TGTGCCTGGAGCCACCGGATCCCCGGGATCTACTACGCCTACGAGCAGTACTTC,CAWSHRIPGIYYAYEQYF
TRBD2,TRBJ2-5,TRBV29-1,13,.,TGCAGCGTTGACGGGAGGGCCCAAGAGACCCAGTACTTC,CSVDGRAQETQYF
TRBD2,TRBJ2-7,TRBV7-2,17,.,TGTGCCAGCAGCTTAGTAGGCGGGGCTAGCGGGACCTACGAGCAGTACTTC,CASSLVGGASGTYEQYF
TRBD1,TRBJ1-4,TRBV13,15,many,TGTGCCAGCAGCGTCGAACAGGGGGCGAATGAAAAACTGTTTTTT,CASSVEQGANEKLFF
.,TRBJ2-7,TRBV29-1,14,.,TGCAGCGTGGCAGAGGGTAAGCACCCCTACGAGCAGTACTTC,CSVAEGKHPYEQYF
.,TRBJ1-4,TRBV7-2,12,.,TGTGCCAGCGGCCTATCAGTAGAAACACTGTTTTTT,CASGLSVETLFF
.,TRBJ2-3,TRBV2,15,.,TGTGCCAGCAGTTGGACGGGCTTGAACACAGATACGCAGTATTTT,CASSWTGLNTDTQYF
.,TRBJ2-7,TRBV6-6,15,medium-sized,TGTGCCAGCAGTTACTCAGCTCAAACGGGGAACGAGCAGTACTTC,CASSYSAQTGNEQYF
TRBD1,TRBJ2-7,TRBV5-1,15,.,TGCGCCAGCGGGCAGGGACAGGGGCCCACCGGGGAGCAGTACTTC,CASGQGQGPTGEQYF
.,TRBJ2-5,TRBV7-2,15,once,TGTGCCAGCAGCTTAATGGCCGGCCTCCAGGAGACCCAGTGCTTC,CASSLMAGLQETQCF
.,TRBJ1-5,TRBV9,22,.,TGTGCCAGCAGCGTAGGCGGTGGGGGACCGAGGAACCCTCTTGGTAGCAATCAGCCCCAGCATTTT,CASSVGGGGPRNPLGSNQPQHF
TRBD1,TRBJ1-3,TRBV13,18,once,TGTGCCAGCTCACCACTCTTGACAGGGGGCTCCTCTGGAAACACCATATATTTT,CASSPLLTGGSSGNTIYF
.,TRBJ1-4,TRBV15,15,once,TGTGCCACCAGCAGAGATTACGGGGGCTCTGGAAAACTGTTTTTT,CATSRDYGGSGKLFF
.,TRBJ1-2,TRBV10-3,12,.,TGTGCCATCAGTGAGACTAGGCAGGGCTACACCTTC,CAISETRQGYTF
TRBD1,TRBJ2-7,TRBV5-1,15,many,TGCGCCAGCAGCTTGAACCAGGGGGCCTCCTACGAGCAGTACTTC,CASSLNQGASYEQYF
TRBD2,TRBJ2-5,TRBV5-1,15,.,TGCGCCAGCAGCTACGACCCTGGACTAGCGGGGGAGCAGTACTTT,CASSYDPGLAGEQYF
.,TRBJ2-5,TRBV10-3,13,.,TGTGCCATCAGTGGAGTGGGAAAAGAGACCCAGTACTTC,CAISGVGKETQYF
.,TRBJ2-6,TRBV2,12,.,TGTGCCAGCAATCTCGTTGTAAACACTGAAGCTTTC,CASNLVVNTEAF
TRBD2,TRBJ2-7,TRBV5-1,17,.,TGCGCCAGCAGCCCGAGACTAGCGGGAGGGCCCCGGTACGAGCAGTACTTC,CASSPRLAGGPRYEQYF
.,TRBJ2-3,TRBV28,11,few,TGTGCCAGCAGTTTATTGCATACGCAGTATTTT,CASSLLHTQYF
TRBD1,TRBJ2-3,TRBV29-1,11,many,TGCAGCGTTCAGGACAGGGGAGAGCAGTATTTT,CSVQDRGEQYF
TRBD1,TRBJ1-4,TRBV7-2,15,.,TGTGCCAGCAGCCCCGGGACAGGGGGTAATGAAAAACTGTTTTTT,CASSPGTGGNEKLFF
.,TRBJ1-2,TRBV12-3/TRBV12-4,13,many,TGTGCCAGCAGATGGGGAGGGACCTATGGCTACACCTTC,CASRWGGTYGYTF